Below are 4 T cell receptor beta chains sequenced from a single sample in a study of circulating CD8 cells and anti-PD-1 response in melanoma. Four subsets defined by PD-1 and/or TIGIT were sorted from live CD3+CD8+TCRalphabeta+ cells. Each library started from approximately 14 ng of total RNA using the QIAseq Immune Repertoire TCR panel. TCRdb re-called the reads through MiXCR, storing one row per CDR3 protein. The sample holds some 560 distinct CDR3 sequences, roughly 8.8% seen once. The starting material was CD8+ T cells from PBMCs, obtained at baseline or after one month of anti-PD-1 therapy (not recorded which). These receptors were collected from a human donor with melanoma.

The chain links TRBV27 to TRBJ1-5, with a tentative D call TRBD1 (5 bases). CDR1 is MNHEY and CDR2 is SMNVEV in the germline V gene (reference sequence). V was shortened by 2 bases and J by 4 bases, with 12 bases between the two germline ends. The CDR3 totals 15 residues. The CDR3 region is CASSLTRAGNQPQHF. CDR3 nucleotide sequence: TGTGCCAGCAGTTTAACCAGGGCTGGGAATCAGCCCCAGCATTTT.

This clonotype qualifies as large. The chain's CDR3 is CASSLLDEQFF. The CDR3 bases are TGTGCCAGCAGTTTACTCGATGAGCAGTTCTTC. The chain couples TRBV28 to TRBJ2-1, with D unresolved. Germline assignment: CDR1 MDHEN and CDR2 SYDVKM. V dropped 2 bases and J dropped 8 bases, with 4 bases sitting between them. The CDR3 has 11 residues.

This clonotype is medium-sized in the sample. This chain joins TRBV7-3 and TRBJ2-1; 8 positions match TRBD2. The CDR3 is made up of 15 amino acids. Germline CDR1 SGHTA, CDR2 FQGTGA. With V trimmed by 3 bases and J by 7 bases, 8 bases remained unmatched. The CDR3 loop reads CASSFDGRAWNEQFF. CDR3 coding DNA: TGTGCCAGCAGCTTTGACGGGAGGGCCTGGAATGAGCAGTTCTTC.

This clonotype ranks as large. CDR3 residues: CASSMDRGFGLRAFF. CDR3 sequence (DNA): TGTGCCAGTAGTATGGACAGGGGATTCGGTTTACGAGCTTTCTTT. V and J are TRBV19 and TRBJ1-1; 9 bases align to TRBD1. The germline V gene encodes CDR1 LNHDA and CDR2 SQIVND (reference sequence). There are 15 residues in the CDR3. V dropped 3 bases and J dropped 10; count of bases not matched to a gene: 12.